These 21 T cell receptor beta chains originate from one sample sequenced in a study of T cells in Graves' hyperthyroidism and ophthalmopathy. Researchers took RNA transcripts and amplified the TCR beta CDR3 regions from them. When the TCR CDR3 underwent first-round RT-PCR, the HTBI primer set was used. TCRdb independently ran MiXCR on the multiplex PCR reads; one entry per CDR3 protein. The table shows approximately 380,000 distinct CDR3 sequences, with less than 20% occurring only once. The sequenced material came from blood. These receptors came from a man aged 18 to 29 with Graves' ophthalmopathy.

V is TRBV9 and J is TRBJ2-7; D unclear. There are 15 residues in the CDR3. V shed 1 base and J shed 2 bases, with 13 bases lying between them. The germline V gene has CDR1 SGDLS and CDR2 YYNGEE. The CDR3 protein is CASSVRDGRPYEQYF. The CDR3 DNA follows: TGTGCCAGCAGCGTAAGGGATGGGCGTCCCTACGAGCAGTACTTC.

The chain combines TRBV9 with TRBJ2-1; 7 bases fit TRBD1. CDR1 and CDR2 (germline): SGDLS, YYNGEE. Trimming took 3 bases from V and 3 from J; bases not matched to a gene: 6. CDR3 length: 15 amino acids. CDR3 DNA: TGTGCCAGCAGCGAGACAGGGATAATCTACAATGAGCAGTTCTTC. Translated: CASSETGIIYNEQFF.

There are many counts of this clonotype. This chain uses TRBV2 with TRBJ1-6; D unclear. Germline V CDR1 and CDR2: SNHLY, FYNNEI. This CDR3 comprises 15 residues. The V end was cut by 7 bases, the J end by 0 bases, with 10 bases between. The CDR3 loop is CASIGVNSYNSPLHF. As DNA, the CDR3 is TGTGCCAGCATTGGAGTTAACTCCTATAATTCACCCCTCCACTTT.

This clonotype was counted many times. V usage is TRBV3-1 and J usage is TRBJ1-1; no clear D. Trimming pared 0 bases from V and 6 bases from J, leaving 11 bases between. The CDR3 contains 14 residues. Germline CDR1 reads LGHDT; CDR2 reads YNNKEL (reference sequence). The CDR3 spells CASSQDPGWAEAFF. CDR3 bases: TGTGCCAGCAGCCAAGATCCGGGATGGGCTGAAGCTTTCTTT.

About this clonotype itself: A much larger clone lies one base from this, so it may be a read error. The CDR3 DNA is TGTGCCAGCAGCCGGGACAGGGACAACTATGGCTACACCTTC. This translates into CASSRDRDNYGYTF. This sequence joins TRBV4-2 and TRBJ1-2; 9 bases fit TRBD1. CDR1 LGHNA and CDR2 YNFKEQ come from the germline V gene. This CDR3 has 14 amino acids. V dropped 4 bases and J dropped 2; count of bases not matched to a gene: 2.

The chain joins TRBV28 to TRBJ1-2, with TRBD1 matching 9 bases. CDR3 size: 13 residues. CDR1 is MDHEN and CDR2 is SYDVKM in the germline V gene. The ends lost 3 bases at V and 12 bases at J; junction bases unmatched: 8. Written as DNA, the CDR3 is TGTGCCAGCAGTTTCCGACAGGGGGAGAGGGACACCTTC. Translation: CASSFRQGERDTF.

CDR3 bases: TGTGCCAGCAGCCTCATTGAGACCTACGAGCAGTACTTC. Its protein is CASSLIETYEQYF. This sequence joins TRBV5-6 and TRBJ2-7; D remains ambiguous. In germline, CDR1 is SGHDT, CDR2 YYEEEE. Trimming shortened V by 4 bases and J by 2 bases, and 10 bases separated the two germline ends. This CDR3 has 13 amino acids.

As regards this clonotype: This may arise from a read error, as a much more abundant clone is one base away. The chain has TRBV11-1 and TRBJ1-6; D gene unclear. Between the trimmed V and J ends, which lost 8 bases and 8 bases, there was a span of 19 bases. The length of the CDR3 is 15 residues. Germline CDR1 reads SGHAT; CDR2 reads FQDESV (reference sequence). The CDR3 region is CASASFTAGDSPLHF. The CDR3, as DNA: TGTGCCAGCGCCTCATTTACCGCTGGGGATTCACCCCTCCACTTT.

V usage is TRBV28 and J usage is TRBJ1-3; possible D gene TRBD1, 5 bases. Trimming pared 3 bases from V and 3 bases from J, leaving 21 bases between. The CDR3 length is 18 residues. Germline V gene data show CDR1 as MDHEN and CDR2 as SYDVKM. The CDR3 DNA is TGTGCCAGCAGTTTGGGGGTATATAGTACCCCTAATGGAAACACCATATATTTT. It yields the protein CASSLGVYSTPNGNTIYF.

This clonotype was counted at least ten times. J is TRBJ2-7 and V is TRBV3-1; the D gene is possibly TRBD1 (5 bases). V was shortened by 1 base and J by 5 bases, with 9 bases between the two germline ends. Germline V CDR1 and CDR2: LGHDT, YNNKEL (reference sequence). The CDR3 is 13 amino acids. CDR3 in amino acids: CASSQGRANEQYF. DNA for the CDR3: TGTGCCAGCAGCCAAGGCAGGGCCAACGAGCAGTACTTC.

At least ten counts were recorded for this clonotype. The chain has TRBV12-3 or TRBV12-4 and TRBJ1-1; D uncertain. The CDR3 is 12 amino acids. Between the trimmed V and J ends, which lost 3 bases and 4 bases, there was a span of 6 bases. CDR3 protein: CASSFYITEAFF. DNA of the CDR3: TGTGCCAGCAGTTTTTATATCACTGAAGCTTTCTTT.

The chain combines TRBV7-9 with TRBJ2-7, with 7 bases lining up with TRBD1. CDR1 is SEHNR and CDR2 is FQNEAQ in the germline V gene (reference sequence). V trimming: 9 bases; J trimming: 6 bases; junction bases outside the gene matches: 11. This CDR3 has 13 amino acids. The CDR3 spells CASSIGNRGEQYF. CDR3 nucleotide sequence: TGTGCCAGTAGTATTGGGAACAGGGGCGAGCAGTACTTC.

This sequence joins TRBV24-1 and TRBJ2-1; 9 positions match TRBD1. Germline loops: CDR1 KGHDR, CDR2 SFDVKD. With 5 bases clipped from V and 8 bases from J, the junction kept 9 bases outside the gene matches. CDR3 length: 15 residues. This CDR3 reads CATSALGTGSDEQFF. The CDR3 nucleotides are TGTGCCACCAGTGCCCTCGGGACAGGGAGCGATGAGCAGTTCTTC.

This clonotype occurred a few times. The rearrangement uses TRBV24-1 and TRBJ1-2; D gene ambiguous. This CDR3 is built from 13 residues. The germline V gene has CDR1 KGHDR and CDR2 SFDVKD. V was shortened by 7 bases and J by 0 bases, with 8 bases between the two germline ends. The CDR3 nucleotides are TGTGCCACCAGGGCGGGAGCTAACTATGGCTACACCTTC. Its translation: CATRAGANYGYTF.

This clonotype has just a few counts. The chain employs TRBV6-1 and TRBJ2-1; the D call may be TRBD1 or TRBD2 (5 bases each). CDR1 is MNHNS and CDR2 is SASEGT in the germline V gene. The CDR3 runs to 14 residues. The V end was cut by 5 bases, the J end by 7 bases, with 15 bases between. In DNA, the CDR3 is TGTGCCAGCAGTTCACTTAGCTGGGGGAATGAGCAGTTCTTC. This sequence encodes CASSSLSWGNEQFF.

This chain uses TRBV20-1 with TRBJ1-1; 11 nucleotides agree with TRBD1. V lost 7 bases, J lost 4 bases, and 2 bases stayed unmatched. The CDR3 has 12 residues. Germline CDR1 is DFQATT and CDR2 is SNEGSKA (reference sequence). The CDR3: CSGGQGVTEAFF. For the CDR3, the DNA is TGCAGTGGGGGACAGGGGGTCACTGAAGCTTTCTTT.

CDR3 DNA: TGTGCCAGCAGCCAAGATCCCATGGCCCGAGGGCAGTTCTTC. Translating gives CASSQDPMARGQFF. The chain carries TRBV3-1 and TRBJ2-1; D remains unclear. The V and J ends lost 0 bases and 12 bases respectively, with 15 bases between them. Germline CDR1 LGHDT, CDR2 YNNKEL (reference sequence). The CDR3 extends over 14 amino acids.

This clonotype was found many times. At one of its ends the junction is not consistent with the germline gene, which may arise from a read error. The chain combines TRBV2 with TRBJ2-3; 7 bases match TRBD2. Germline CDR1 and CDR2: SNHLY and FYNNEI. The CDR3 runs 15 residues. CDR3 coding DNA: TGTGCCACCCCCCGAGGTGCGACTAGCAAAGATACGCAGTATTTT. It codes for CATPRGATSKDTQYF.

Points on this clonotype: It may be a read error: a sequence one base away is much more abundant. The rearrangement joins TRBV6-1 to TRBJ1-1; TRBD1 aligns across 8 bases. The CDR3 consists of 14 residues. CDR1 MNHNS and CDR2 SASEGT come from the germline V gene. CDR3 protein: CAGSAGGTNTEAFF. The CDR3 DNA reads as TGTGCCGGCAGTGCAGGGGGCACGAACACTGAAGCTTTCTTT.

Only a few counts were recorded for this clonotype. The genes are TRBV12-3 or TRBV12-4 and TRBJ1-2; D is ambiguous. Trimming pared 3 bases from V and 8 bases from J, leaving 16 bases between. The CDR3 spans 14 residues. The CDR3 spells CASSFAVSAEGYTF. In DNA form, the CDR3 reads TGTGCCAGCAGTTTCGCTGTCTCGGCGGAGGGCTACACCTTC.

The table lists this clonotype with many counts. The chain links TRBV20-1 to TRBJ2-7; D might be TRBD2 (6 bases). CDR3 length: 15 amino acids. Germline loops: CDR1 DFQATT, CDR2 SNEGSKA (reference sequence). V lost 6 bases to trimming and J lost 5 bases, with 23 bases between them. In DNA form, the CDR3 reads TGCAGTGCAACTCCGGGACTTGGGACCTTCCACGAGCAGTACTTC. Protein product: CSATPGLGTFHEQYF.